This T cell receptor (beta chain) was captured by sequencing in a study of cytomegalovirus exposure and HLA in healthy donors. The germline V gene has CDR1 LGHNA and CDR2 YNFKEQ. Trimming cost V 5 bases and J 7 bases; bases outside gene matches: 13. The CDR3 contains 15 residues. A note on this clone: Its target is not known.

Researchers ran the PCR with 60 Vbeta and 13 Jbeta primers. Profiled with immunoSEQ multiplex PCR; TCRdb holds only in-frame clones, not every one. The sample shows about 140,000 clones, 80% of them seen only once. Study-wide results and caveats: TCR beta chain V- and J-gene trimming was linked, in a later analysis, to a missense variant in DCLRE1C.

The clonotype originates from a woman aged 40 to 50 in good health and CMV-seronegative. The rearrangement joins TRBV4-2 to TRBJ2-7; TRBD1 agrees at 8 bases. Sequencing was done on a sample of PBMCs. The CDR3 DNA reads as TGTGCCAGCAGCTCGGCAGGGGGCGCGGGGAGGGAGCAGTACTTC. Its translation: CASSSAGGAGREQYF.